This TCR beta chain was observed in a study of OX40 agonist ivuxolimab in advanced cancers. Clones were sequenced by immunoSEQ multiplex PCR, and TCRdb holds only the in-frame ones, with some missing. The repertoire consists of about 81,000 clones, with around 93% occurring once and the leading ten covering around an eighth. The CDR3 is 15 residues long. V was pared by 4 bases and J by 10 bases, with 9 bases of the junction left unmatched. Germline assignment: CDR1 SGHDT and CDR2 YYEEEE. Blood got drawn at baseline, again on cycle 4 day 1, and then on cycle 7 day 1. This TCR came from an adult with an advanced solid tumor such as melanoma, head and neck, liver or kidney cancer. This chain uses TRBV5-6 with TRBJ1-4; TRBD1 matches at 11 bases. The sequenced sample was CD4+ or CD8+ T cells sorted from blood, obtained in a trial of the OX40 agonist ivuxolimab. CDR3 residues: CASSPEGGQGGKLFF. In DNA form, the CDR3 reads TGTGCCAGCAGCCCCGAGGGGGGACAGGGGGGAAAACTGTTTTTT.